These 28 T cell receptor beta chains were sequenced from one sample in a study of T cell changes during pregnancy in multiple sclerosis. Sequencing was performed with immunoSEQ multiplex PCR; in TCRdb, only in-frame clones are kept and a portion is missing. Among some 90,000 clones listed, more than 90% were seen once. The starting material was peripheral blood, obtained in the first trimester of pregnancy. The receptors come from a female donor with multiple sclerosis, enrolled in a pregnancy study.

V is TRBV6-1 and J is TRBJ2-1; a possible D gene is TRBD2 (6 bases). Trimming took off 3 bases at V and 4 bases at J, with 13 bases between the two ends. The CDR3 sequence is 15 residues long. Looked up from germline, CDR1 is MNHNS and CDR2 is SASEGT. CDR3 residues: CASSDEGGRYNEQFF. DNA of the CDR3: TGTGCCAGCAGTGATGAGGGAGGACGATACAATGAGCAGTTCTTC.

The rearrangement links TRBV6-5 to TRBJ2-7; 10 nucleotides line up with TRBD1. The germline V gene has CDR1 MNHEY and CDR2 SVGAGI. The CDR3 extends over 13 amino acids. The trim removed 11 bases at V and 0 bases at J, leaving 4 bases unmatched. The DNA of the CDR3 is TGTGCCGGGGACAGGGGTTTCTCCTACGAGCAGTACTTC. It is translated as CAGDRGFSYEQYF.

This chain joins TRBV27 and TRBJ1-5; D might be TRBD1 (5 bases). This CDR3 contains 13 residues. V lost 3 bases to trimming and J lost 5 bases, with 8 bases between them. Germline CDR1 and CDR2: MNHEY and SMNVEV (reference sequence). The CDR3 is CASSLLQDQPQHF. In DNA form, the CDR3 reads TGTGCCAGCAGTTTGCTACAGGATCAGCCCCAGCATTTT.

This rearrangement joins TRBV9 to TRBJ1-2, with D perhaps TRBD1 (6 bases). The CDR3 covers 15 residues. V lost 0 bases and J 8 bases, leaving 17 bases between the germline ends. Germline V gene lookup returns CDR1 SGDLS and CDR2 YYNGEE. Here the CDR3 reads CASSVEPNREIGYTF. The CDR3 DNA reads TGTGCCAGCAGCGTAGAGCCCAACAGGGAAATCGGCTACACCTTC.

The chain has TRBV7-9 and TRBJ2-5; TRBD2 matches 14 bases. The CDR3 is 17 amino acids. V shed 4 bases, J shed 0 bases, and the junction held 4 bases outside the gene matches. The germline gives CDR1 SEHNR, CDR2 FQNEAQ (reference sequence). The CDR3 DNA follows: TGTGCCAGCAGCTCGGGACTAGCGGGAGTGGACCAAGAGACCCAGTACTTC. Protein sequence: CASSSGLAGVDQETQYF.

This chain joins TRBV9 and TRBJ2-1, with 11 bases matching TRBD1. CDR3 length: 15 amino acids. V shed 3 bases and J 9 bases; nucleotides not matched to a gene: 8. Germline assignment: CDR1 SGDLS and CDR2 YYNGEE. As DNA, the CDR3 is TGTGCCAGCAGCGCGGGACAGGGGGAGGGTATTGAGCAGTTCTTC. This sequence encodes CASSAGQGEGIEQFF.

The chain uses TRBV7-2 and TRBJ2-3; D perhaps matches TRBD2 (5 bases). The CDR3 loop spans 14 amino acids. Per the germline V gene, CDR1 is SGHTA and CDR2 is FQGNSA. Deletions cut 6 bases from V and 0 bases from J, with 10 bases between. The chain's CDR3 is CASREAVSTDTQYF. CDR3 in DNA: TGTGCCAGCAGGGAAGCGGTCAGCACAGATACGCAGTATTTT.

V gene TRBV25-1 combines with J gene TRBJ2-5; 11 bases agree with TRBD2. V lost 6 bases and J lost 5; bases outside the gene matches: 5. CDR3 size: 14 residues. Germline CDR1 is MGHDK and CDR2 is SYGVNS. The CDR3 DNA reads TGTGCCAGCAGGACTAGCGGGAAGGGGGAGACCCAGTACTTC. Translation: CASRTSGKGETQYF.

The CDR3 region is CASSPSTIRTLGQYF. The CDR3 DNA reads TGTGCCAGCAGCCCTTCTACAATCAGGACTCTCGGGCAGTACTTC. J is TRBJ2-7 and V is TRBV7-2; tentatively, D is TRBD2 (5 bases). The CDR3 runs to 15 residues. Germline CDR1 is SGHTA and CDR2 is FQGNSA. V was clipped by 5 bases and J by 9 bases, with 23 bases between them. Full variable domain (outside the CDR3, taken from reference TRBV7-2 and TRBJ2-7): GAGVSQSPSNKVTEKGKDVELRCDPISGHTALYWYRQSLGQGLEFLIYFQGNSAPDKSGLPSDRFSAERTGGSVSTLTIQRTQQEDSAVYLCASSPSTIRTLGQYFGPGTRLTVT.

This clone was seen only once. The chain carries TRBV7-2 and TRBJ2-7, with 8 bases matching TRBD2. V dropped 5 bases and J dropped 2; count of bases not matched to a gene: 5. The germline V gene has CDR1 SGHTA and CDR2 FQGNSA. The CDR3 is 14 amino acids. The chain's CDR3 is CASSPGGGPYEQYF. The CDR3 DNA is TGTGCCAGCAGCCCAGGCGGGGGGCCCTACGAGCAGTACTTC.

V usage is TRBV28 and J usage is TRBJ1-4, with D perhaps TRBD1 (5 bases). Germline V CDR1 and CDR2: MDHEN, SYDVKM. V was clipped by 6 bases and J by 7 bases, with 12 bases between them. The CDR3 is 13 amino acids. The CDR3 nucleotides are TGTGCCAGCAGCTTCCTAGGGGCTGAAAAACTGTTTTTT. It specifies CASSFLGAEKLFF.

This clone was found once. The V and J genes are TRBV27 and TRBJ2-3, with 12 nucleotides matching TRBD2. The germline V gene encodes CDR1 MNHEY and CDR2 SMNVEV (reference sequence). J gave up 7 bases and V 9 bases, and 8 bases lay outside the gene matches. The CDR3 runs 14 residues. The DNA of the CDR3 is TGTGCCAGTCGACGACTAGCGGGAGTATATACGCAGTATTTT. This encodes CASRRLAGVYTQYF.

The chain combines TRBV6-1 with TRBJ2-7; tentative D call: TRBD1 (5 bases). Trimming took 0 bases from V and 2 from J, leaving 14 bases between them. In germline, CDR1 is MNHNS, CDR2 SASEGT. The CDR3 is 16 residues long. The CDR3 is CASSEAAGKNPYEQYF. Here the CDR3 DNA reads TGTGCCAGCAGTGAAGCGGCAGGGAAAAATCCCTACGAGCAGTACTTC.

This rearrangement joins TRBV27 to TRBJ2-2; TRBD1 might be the D (6 bases). V was pared by 7 bases and J by 2 bases, with 8 bases between. Germline V gene lookup returns CDR1 MNHEY and CDR2 SMNVEV (reference sequence). The CDR3 extends over 13 amino acids. This chain's CDR3 is CASKGHNTGELFF. DNA of the CDR3: TGTGCCAGCAAGGGACATAACACCGGGGAGCTGTTTTTT.

The rearrangement uses TRBV4-1 and TRBJ2-7, with 7 bases that match TRBD1. Per germline, CDR1 MGHRA and CDR2 YSYEKL. V was clipped by 4 bases and J by 6 bases; unmatched bases: 6. The CDR3 covers 13 residues. The CDR3 region is CASSPGQTSEQYF. The CDR3 DNA sequence: TGCGCCAGCAGCCCGGGACAGACCTCCGAGCAGTACTTC.

The chain recombines TRBV9 with TRBJ2-7, with TRBD1 identical over 9 bases. CDR1 and CDR2 (germline): SGDLS, YYNGEE. The CDR3 is 15 residues long. Trimming took 2 bases from V and 2 from J; bases not matched to a gene: 5. The CDR3 loop reads CASSVGQGWTYEQYF. As DNA, the CDR3 is TGTGCCAGCAGCGTGGGACAGGGATGGACCTACGAGCAGTACTTC.

V and J are TRBV6-6 and TRBJ2-1; 7 positions match TRBD2. This CDR3 is built from 15 residues. Germline V lookup: CDR1 MNHNY, CDR2 SVGAGI (reference sequence). The V and J ends lost 2 bases and 2 bases, in that order; junction bases with no gene match: 3. DNA for the CDR3: TGTGCCAGCAGTTACAAGCGGGACGCCTACAATGAGCAGTTCTTC. Amino acid sequence: CASSYKRDAYNEQFF.

The chain carries TRBV29-1 and TRBJ1-1; 10 nucleotides match TRBD1. With 6 bases clipped from V and 5 bases from J, the junction kept 6 bases outside the gene matches. Germline CDR1 SQVTM, CDR2 ANQGSEA. CDR3 size: 13 residues. CDR3 nucleotide sequence: TGCAGCGTCGGGACAGGGGTGGGTACTGAAGCTTTCTTT. As protein: CSVGTGVGTEAFF.

There are a few counts of this clone. J is TRBJ1-1 and V is TRBV29-1, with a weak D call TRBD1 (6 bases). The CDR3 contains 13 residues. Germline-derived CDR1 and CDR2 are SQVTM and ANQGSEA. Deletions cut 6 bases from V and 0 bases from J, with 11 bases between. The chain's CDR3 is CSVEDSLNTEAFF. In nucleotides, the CDR3 is TGCAGCGTAGAGGACAGTTTGAACACTGAAGCTTTCTTT.

J is TRBJ2-7 and V is TRBV5-8, with TRBD2 as a possible D gene (6 bases). CDR1 and CDR2 from the germline V gene are SGHTS and YDEGEE. The length of the CDR3 is 12 residues. Between the trimmed V and J ends, which lost 5 bases and 3 bases, there was a span of 9 bases. CDR3 protein: CASREGLYEQYF. In DNA, the CDR3 is TGTGCCAGCAGGGAGGGTCTCTACGAGCAGTACTTC.

V is TRBV2 and J is TRBJ2-7; 8 nucleotides align to TRBD1. Germline assignment: CDR1 SNHLY and CDR2 FYNNEI. The junction had 5 bases not matched to a gene; V was cut back by 6 bases and J by 7 bases. The CDR3 consists of 12 residues. Written as DNA, the CDR3 is TGTGCCAGCAGGGGACAGGCCCCTGAGCAGTACTTC. Amino acids: CASRGQAPEQYF.

This chain uses TRBV7-9 with TRBJ2-7; 7 positions match TRBD1. CDR3 length equals 16 residues. J gave up 5 bases and V 2 bases, and 12 bases lay outside the gene matches. Germline CDR1 and CDR2: SEHNR and FQNEAQ (reference sequence). The CDR3 is CASSLPLPTGSNEQYF. The CDR3 coding sequence is TGTGCCAGCAGCTTACCTCTCCCGACAGGGAGCAACGAGCAGTACTTC.

V and J are TRBV5-1 and TRBJ2-7, with 9 nucleotides matching TRBD2. J gave up 2 bases and V 0 bases, and 3 bases lay outside the gene matches. The CDR3 length is 15 residues. Germline V CDR1 and CDR2: SGHRS, YFSETQ. The CDR3 is CASSLEASGAYEQYF. In nucleotides, the CDR3 is TGCGCCAGCAGCTTGGAGGCTAGCGGGGCCTACGAGCAGTACTTC.

The chain recombines TRBV10-3 with TRBJ1-4, with a weak D call TRBD1 (5 bases). In germline, CDR1 is ENHRY, CDR2 SYGVKD. The germline V and J ends were trimmed by 3 bases and 7 bases, with 9 bases remaining between them. The CDR3 extends over 13 amino acids. CDR3 region: CAISDRDVEKLFF. The DNA for the CDR3 is TGTGCCATCAGTGACAGGGATGTTGAAAAACTGTTTTTT.

This chain joins TRBV29-1 and TRBJ2-7; 10 nucleotides match TRBD2. Germline V gene lookup returns CDR1 SQVTM and CDR2 ANQGSEA. The CDR3 loop spans 14 amino acids. With V trimmed by 7 bases and J by 3 bases, 9 bases remained unmatched. CDR3 DNA sequence: TGCAGCGCTGCAGGACTAGCGGACCGCTACGAGCAGTACTTC. It translates to CSAAGLADRYEQYF.

J is TRBJ2-1 and V is TRBV6-6; no reliable D call. The CDR3 is 13 amino acids. Germline loops: CDR1 MNHNY, CDR2 SVGAGI (reference sequence). V was pared by 4 bases and J by 8 bases, with 12 bases between. CDR3 DNA: TGTGCCAGCAGTTCCACAGTGTGGGATGAGCAGTTCTTC. Its translation: CASSSTVWDEQFF.

V and J are TRBV11-3 and TRBJ2-2, with a weak D call TRBD2 (6 bases). CDR1 SGHNT and CDR2 YENEEA come from the germline V gene. There are 16 residues in the CDR3. Trimming cost V 4 bases and J 4 bases, with 16 bases left between them. The CDR3 sequence is CASSSHKLEGTGELFF. The CDR3 DNA sequence: TGTGCCAGCAGCTCCCACAAATTGGAGGGCACCGGGGAGCTGTTTTTT.

This clone showed up just once. The CDR3: CSVSTGGSYNEQFF. DNA of the CDR3: TGCAGCGTATCGACAGGGGGCTCCTACAATGAGCAGTTCTTC. The chain joins TRBV29-1 to TRBJ2-1; 9 bases fit TRBD1. The J segment lost 0 bases and the V segment lost 6 bases, leaving 3 bases of the junction unmatched. CDR3 length equals 14 residues. Germline V gives CDR1 SQVTM, CDR2 ANQGSEA.